The present TCR beta chain was sequenced within a study of cytomegalovirus exposure and HLA in healthy donors. Primers for the PCR totalled 60 Vbeta and 13 Jbeta. Here immunoSEQ multiplex PCR was the method, and the copy in TCRdb shows in-frame clones only, minus some. The sample yields approximately 130,000 clones, 70% to 75% seen once. Sample: PBMCs. This TCR was recovered from a man under 40 in good health and CMV-seronegative.

CDR3 sequence (DNA): TGTGCCAGCAGTTATCAGGGGGGCACAGATACGCAGTATTTT. This gives the protein CASSYQGGTDTQYF. The chain joins TRBV6-5 to TRBJ2-3; 7 nucleotides line up with TRBD1. Germline loops: CDR1 MNHEY, CDR2 SVGAGI. This CDR3 contains 14 residues. Germline trimming cut 3 bases from V and 1 base from J; bases unmatched to any gene: 1.